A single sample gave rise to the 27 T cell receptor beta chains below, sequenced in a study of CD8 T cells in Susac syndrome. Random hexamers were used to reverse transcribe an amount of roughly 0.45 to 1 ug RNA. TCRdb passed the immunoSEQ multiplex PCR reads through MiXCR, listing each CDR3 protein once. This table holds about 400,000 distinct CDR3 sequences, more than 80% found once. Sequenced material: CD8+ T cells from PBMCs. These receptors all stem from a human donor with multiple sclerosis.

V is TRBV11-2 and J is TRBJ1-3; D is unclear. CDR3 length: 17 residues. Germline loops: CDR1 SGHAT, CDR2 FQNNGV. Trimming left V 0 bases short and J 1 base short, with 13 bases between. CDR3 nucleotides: TGTGCCAGCAGCTTAGAACCGGGGATAAAATCTGGAAACACCATATATTTT. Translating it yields CASSLEPGIKSGNTIYF.

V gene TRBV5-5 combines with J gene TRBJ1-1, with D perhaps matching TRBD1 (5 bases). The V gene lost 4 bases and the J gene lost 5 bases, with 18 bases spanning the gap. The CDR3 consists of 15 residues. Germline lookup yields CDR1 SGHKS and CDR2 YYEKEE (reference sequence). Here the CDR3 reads CASSPRLRDGTEAFF. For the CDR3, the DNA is TGTGCCAGCAGCCCACGCCTCAGGGACGGAACTGAAGCTTTCTTT. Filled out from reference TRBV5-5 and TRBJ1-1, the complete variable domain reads DAGVTQSPTHLIKTRGQQVTLRCSPISGHKSVSWYQQVLGQGPQFIFQYYEKEERGRGNFPDRFSARQFPNYSSELNVNALLLGDSALYLCASSPRLRDGTEAFFGQGTRLTVV.

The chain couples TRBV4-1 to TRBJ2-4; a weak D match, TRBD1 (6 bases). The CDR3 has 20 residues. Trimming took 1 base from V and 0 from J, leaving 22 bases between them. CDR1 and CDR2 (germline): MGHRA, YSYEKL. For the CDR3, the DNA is TGCGCCAGCAGCCAAGTGGGGGCAGGGTTGGAAGCAGAAGCCAAAAACATTCAGTACTTC. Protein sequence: CASSQVGAGLEAEAKNIQYF.

CDR3 in amino acids: CASSAGLAGVSEQYF. The CDR3 DNA reads as TGTGCCAGCAGTGCAGGACTAGCGGGAGTGAGCGAGCAGTACTTC. V gene TRBV25-1 combines with J gene TRBJ2-7, with 13 bases aligning to TRBD2. Germline lookup yields CDR1 MGHDK and CDR2 SYGVNS. With V trimmed by 4 bases and J by 6 bases, 6 bases remained unmatched. CDR3 length: 15 residues.

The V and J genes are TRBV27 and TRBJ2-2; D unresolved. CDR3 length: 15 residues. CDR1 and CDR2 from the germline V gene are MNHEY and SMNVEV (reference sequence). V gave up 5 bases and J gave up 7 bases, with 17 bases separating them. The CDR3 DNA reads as TGTGCCAGCAGTCCTTATTCTCCCCGTGGCGGGGAGCTGTTTTTT. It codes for CASSPYSPRGGELFF.

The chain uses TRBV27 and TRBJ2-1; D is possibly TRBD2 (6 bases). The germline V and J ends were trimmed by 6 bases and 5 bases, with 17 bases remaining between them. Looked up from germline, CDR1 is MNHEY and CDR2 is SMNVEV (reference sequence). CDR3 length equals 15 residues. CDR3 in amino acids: CASSPFGGMNNEQFF. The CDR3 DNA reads TGTGCCAGCAGCCCCTTCGGCGGGATGAACAATGAGCAGTTCTTC.

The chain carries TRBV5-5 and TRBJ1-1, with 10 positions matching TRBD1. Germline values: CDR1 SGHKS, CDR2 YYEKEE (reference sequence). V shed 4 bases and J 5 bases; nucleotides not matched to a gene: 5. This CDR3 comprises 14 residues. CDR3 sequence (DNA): TGTGCCAGCAGCCAGGACAGGGGGTTAACTGAAGCTTTCTTT. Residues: CASSQDRGLTEAFF. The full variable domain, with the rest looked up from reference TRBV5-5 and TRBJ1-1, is DAGVTQSPTHLIKTRGQQVTLRCSPISGHKSVSWYQQVLGQGPQFIFQYYEKEERGRGNFPDRFSARQFPNYSSELNVNALLLGDSALYLCASSQDRGLTEAFFGQGTRLTVV.

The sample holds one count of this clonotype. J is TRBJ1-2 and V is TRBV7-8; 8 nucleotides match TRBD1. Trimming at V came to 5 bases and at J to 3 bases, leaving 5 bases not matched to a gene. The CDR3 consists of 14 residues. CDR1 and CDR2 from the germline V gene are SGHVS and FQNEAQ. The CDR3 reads CASSPDRADYGYTF. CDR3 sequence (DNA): TGTGCCAGCAGCCCGGACAGGGCGGACTATGGCTACACCTTC.

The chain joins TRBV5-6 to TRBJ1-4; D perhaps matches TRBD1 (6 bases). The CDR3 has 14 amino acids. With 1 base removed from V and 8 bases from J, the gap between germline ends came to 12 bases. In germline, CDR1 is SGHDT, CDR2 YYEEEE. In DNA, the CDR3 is TGTGCCAGCAGCTTGAATGGACAGATGGAAAAACTGTTTTTT. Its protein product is CASSLNGQMEKLFF.

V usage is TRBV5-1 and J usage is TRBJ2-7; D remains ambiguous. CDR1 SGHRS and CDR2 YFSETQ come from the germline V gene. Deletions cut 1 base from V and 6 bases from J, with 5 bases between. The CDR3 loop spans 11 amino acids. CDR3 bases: TGCGCCAGCAGCTTGCGGCGCGAGCAGTACTTC. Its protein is CASSLRREQYF.

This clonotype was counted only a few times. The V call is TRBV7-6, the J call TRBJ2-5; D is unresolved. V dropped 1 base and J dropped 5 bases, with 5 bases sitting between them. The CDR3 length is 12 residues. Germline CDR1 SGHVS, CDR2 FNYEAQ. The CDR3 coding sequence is TGTGCCAGCAGCTTAGGTTTGGAGACCCAGTACTTC. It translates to CASSLGLETQYF.

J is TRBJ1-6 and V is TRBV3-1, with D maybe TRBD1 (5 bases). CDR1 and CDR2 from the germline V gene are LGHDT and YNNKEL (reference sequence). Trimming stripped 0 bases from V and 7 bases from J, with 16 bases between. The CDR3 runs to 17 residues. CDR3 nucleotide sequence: TGTGCCAGCAGCCAAGATTTTACGGGCAGGGCAAATTCACCCCTCCACTTT. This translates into CASSQDFTGRANSPLHF.

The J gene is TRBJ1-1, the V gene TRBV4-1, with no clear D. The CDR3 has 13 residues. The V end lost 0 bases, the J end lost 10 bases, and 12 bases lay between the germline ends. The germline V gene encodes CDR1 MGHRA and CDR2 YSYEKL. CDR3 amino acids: CASSQEGFLGAFF. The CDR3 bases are TGCGCCAGCAGCCAAGAAGGGTTTCTTGGAGCTTTCTTT.

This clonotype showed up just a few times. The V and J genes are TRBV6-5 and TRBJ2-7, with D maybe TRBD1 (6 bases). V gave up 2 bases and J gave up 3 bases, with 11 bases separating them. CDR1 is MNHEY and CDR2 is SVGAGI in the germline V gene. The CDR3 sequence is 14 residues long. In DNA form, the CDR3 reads TGTGCCAGCAGTTACGGGGGCGAAAGCTACGAGCAGTACTTC. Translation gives CASSYGGESYEQYF.

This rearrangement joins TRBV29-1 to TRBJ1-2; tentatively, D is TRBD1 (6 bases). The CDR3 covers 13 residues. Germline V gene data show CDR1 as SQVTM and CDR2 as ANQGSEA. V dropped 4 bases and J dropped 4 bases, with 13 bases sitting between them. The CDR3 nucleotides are TGCAGCGTTGCAACGGGGGCGTCCTATGGCTACACCTTC. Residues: CSVATGASYGYTF.

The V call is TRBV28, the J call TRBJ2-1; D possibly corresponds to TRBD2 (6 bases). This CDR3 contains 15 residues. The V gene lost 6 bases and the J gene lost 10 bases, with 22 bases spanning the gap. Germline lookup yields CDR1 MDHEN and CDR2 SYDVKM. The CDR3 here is CASSLSGLGRDEQFF. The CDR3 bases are TGTGCCAGCAGCCTATCGGGACTTGGACGCGACGAGCAGTTCTTC.

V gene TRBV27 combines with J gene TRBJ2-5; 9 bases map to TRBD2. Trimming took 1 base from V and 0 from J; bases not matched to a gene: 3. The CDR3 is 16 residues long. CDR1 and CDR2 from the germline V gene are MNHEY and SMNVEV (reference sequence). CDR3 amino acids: CASSLFAGGNQETQYF. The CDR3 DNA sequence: TGTGCCAGCAGTTTATTTGCGGGAGGGAACCAAGAGACCCAGTACTTC.

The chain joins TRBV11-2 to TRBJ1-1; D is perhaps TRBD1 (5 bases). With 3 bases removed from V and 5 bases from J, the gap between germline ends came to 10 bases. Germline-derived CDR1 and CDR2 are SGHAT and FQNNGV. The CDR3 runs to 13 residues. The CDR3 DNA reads TGTGCCAGCAGCTTCGGGGCGAGTACTGAAGCTTTCTTT. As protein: CASSFGASTEAFF.

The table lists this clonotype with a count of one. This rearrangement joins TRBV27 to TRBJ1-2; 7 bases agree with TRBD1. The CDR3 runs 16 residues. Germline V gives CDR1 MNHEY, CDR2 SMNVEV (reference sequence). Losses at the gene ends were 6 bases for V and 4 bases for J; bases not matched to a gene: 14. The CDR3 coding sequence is TGTGCCAGCAGCCAAAACCCGGGGGGACAGCCCTATGGCTACACCTTC. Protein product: CASSQNPGGQPYGYTF.

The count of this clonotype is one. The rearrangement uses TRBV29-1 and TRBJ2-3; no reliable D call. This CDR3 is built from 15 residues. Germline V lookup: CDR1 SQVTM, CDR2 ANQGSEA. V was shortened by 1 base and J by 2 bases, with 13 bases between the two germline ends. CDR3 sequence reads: CSVEGIGKSTDTQYF. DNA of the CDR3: TGCAGCGTTGAAGGTATAGGAAAATCCACAGATACGCAGTATTTT.

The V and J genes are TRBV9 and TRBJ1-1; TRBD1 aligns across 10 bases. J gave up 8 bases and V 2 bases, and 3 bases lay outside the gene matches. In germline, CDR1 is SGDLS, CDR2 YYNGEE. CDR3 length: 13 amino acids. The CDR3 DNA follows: TGTGCCAGCAGCGTCCGGGACAGGGGAGAAGCTTTCTTT. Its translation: CASSVRDRGEAFF.

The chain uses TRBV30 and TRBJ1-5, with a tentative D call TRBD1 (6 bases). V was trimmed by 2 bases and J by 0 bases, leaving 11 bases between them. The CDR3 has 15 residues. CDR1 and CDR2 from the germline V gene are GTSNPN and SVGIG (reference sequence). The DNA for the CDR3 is TGTGCCTGGAGTTCAACAGGGAGTAGCAATCAGCCCCAGCATTTT. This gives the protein CAWSSTGSSNQPQHF.

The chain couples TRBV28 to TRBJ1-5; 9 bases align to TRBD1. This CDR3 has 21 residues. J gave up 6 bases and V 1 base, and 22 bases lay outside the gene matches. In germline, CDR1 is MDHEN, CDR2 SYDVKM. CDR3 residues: CASSLSLLGYRGLLRSQPQHF. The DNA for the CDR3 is TGTGCCAGCAGTTTATCACTTCTGGGATACAGGGGGCTTTTGAGAAGTCAGCCCCAGCATTTT.

The chain's CDR3 is CASSLGTGGRYEQYF. The CDR3 nucleotides are TGTGCCAGCAGTTTAGGGACAGGGGGCAGATACGAGCAGTACTTC. The V and J genes are TRBV27 and TRBJ2-7; 12 nucleotides match TRBD1. In germline, CDR1 is MNHEY, CDR2 SMNVEV (reference sequence). The J segment lost 4 bases and the V segment lost 2 bases, leaving 3 bases of the junction unmatched. The CDR3 extends over 15 amino acids.

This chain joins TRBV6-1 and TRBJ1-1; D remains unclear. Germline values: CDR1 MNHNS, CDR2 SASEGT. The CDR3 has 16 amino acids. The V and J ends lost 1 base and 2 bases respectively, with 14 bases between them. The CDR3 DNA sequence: TGTGCCAGCAGTGAAGTATTCCGGGGTACCAACACTGAAGCTTTCTTT. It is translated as CASSEVFRGTNTEAFF.

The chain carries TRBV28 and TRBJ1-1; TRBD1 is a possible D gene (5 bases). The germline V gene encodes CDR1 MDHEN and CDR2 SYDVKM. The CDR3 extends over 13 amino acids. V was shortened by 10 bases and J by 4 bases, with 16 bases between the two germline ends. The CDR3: CATSDFRGTEAFF. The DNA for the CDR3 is TGTGCCACCTCGGATTTTAGGGGCACTGAAGCTTTCTTT.

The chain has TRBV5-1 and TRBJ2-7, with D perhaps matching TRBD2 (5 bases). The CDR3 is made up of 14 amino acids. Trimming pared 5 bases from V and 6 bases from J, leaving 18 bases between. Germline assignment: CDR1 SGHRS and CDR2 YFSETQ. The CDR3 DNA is TGCGCCAGCAGAGACGAGGGCCTATCGCTCGAGCAGTACTTC. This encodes CASRDEGLSLEQYF.